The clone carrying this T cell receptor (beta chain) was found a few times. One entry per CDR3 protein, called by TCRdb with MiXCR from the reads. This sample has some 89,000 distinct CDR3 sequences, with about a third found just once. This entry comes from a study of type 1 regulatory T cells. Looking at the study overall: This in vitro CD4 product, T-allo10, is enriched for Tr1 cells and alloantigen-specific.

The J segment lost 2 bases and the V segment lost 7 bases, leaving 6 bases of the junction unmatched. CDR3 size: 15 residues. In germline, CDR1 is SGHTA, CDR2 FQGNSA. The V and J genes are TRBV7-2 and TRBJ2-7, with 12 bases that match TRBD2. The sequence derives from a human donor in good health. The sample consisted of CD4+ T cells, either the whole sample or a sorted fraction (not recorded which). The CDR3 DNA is TGTGCCAGCACTATCGGACTAGCGGGAACCTACGAGCAGTACTTC. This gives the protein CASTIGLAGTYEQYF.